This T cell receptor (beta chain) was captured in a study of blood T cell repertoires in COVID-19. As for the study in general: Samples came from the United States, Italy and Spain, spanning acute and convalescent COVID-19.

As originally analysed: The assay estimated nucleated cells by amplifying reference gene primers. Sequencing used immunoSEQ multiplex PCR; TCRdb keeps in-frame clones, though not all of them. V, J and clone size reflect that table, while D and trimming were determined from the DNA. The sample consists of around 200,000 clones, approximately 87% of them appearing once. This clone was detected only a few times. CDR3 size: 16 residues. Germline V lookup: CDR1 MGHRA, CDR2 YSYEKL. V lost 2 bases and J lost 0; bases outside the gene matches: 5. The material sequenced was peripheral blood. The chain uses TRBV4-1 and TRBJ2-7, with 9 bases fitting TRBD2. This receptor was obtained from a man between 40 and 49 years old with active or convalescent COVID-19. The CDR3 loop reads CASSQIAGVISYEQYF. DNA of the CDR3: TGCGCCAGCAGCCAAATAGCGGGGGTGATCTCCTACGAGCAGTACTTC.